This entry concerns a single TCR beta chain. This clonotype has at least ten counts. The antigen it recognizes is unknown. No base qualities exist here, and no much larger clone lies one base off it. The CDR3 sequence holds 17 residues, the cysteine and phenylalanine included. The only DNA kept is the CDR3, 51 bases in frame from the first base. CDR1 is given as MNHEY and CDR2 as SVGAGI, both from the germline V gene. Here V drops 0 bases and J drops 6 bases, and the junction holds 6 bases not matched to any gene. This specimen comes from a study of regulatory T cells in long-lasting Graves disease (dated by TCRdb to the early 2020s). Notes on the research overall: Persistent Graves' disease was defined as persistently positive TSH receptor autoantibodies together with antithyroid drug treatment for over 5 years. Persistent Graves' disease patients were compared with newly diagnosed Graves' disease patients by peripheral blood TCR sequencing and RNA sequencing. A total of roughly 33 samples were covered by TCR sequencing, comprising some 13 persistent and about 20 newly diagnosed Graves' disease patients. The study was registered as a clinical trial and conducted in China. Persistent Graves' disease patients in the clinical cohort had taken antithyroid drugs for roughly ten years on average.

The library was produced with multiplex PCR. The listed sequencing device is Illumina HiSeq 4000. To build TCR beta libraries, CDR3 regions were amplified by Arm-PCR using iRepertoire HTBI primers. Gel purification was performed on PCR products prior to sequencing. The authors processed their data as follows. Gene usage analysis of CDR3 amino acid clonotypes relied on the approximately 68 TRBV and around 14 TRBJ segments identified across samples. Filtered high-quality paired reads were merged into contigs using COPE and FqMerger. BLAST was used to align contigs to IMGT TRBV, TRBD and TRBJ reference genes, with CDR3 defined following IMGT. Clonotypes above 0.1% frequency were classified as highly expanded clones. Shannon entropy was used to measure repertoire diversity, and the Gini coefficient was used to measure V-J evenness. Public clonotypes were defined as clonotypes shared by more than one individual. The public reads were reprocessed in TCRdb via fastp at Q25 and MiXCR, keeping in-frame beta chains. Each CDR3 protein appears once, grouped with its most common genes and DNA. TCRdb, rather than the study authors, made the V and J calls. For this sample there are approximately 400,000 distinct CDR3 sequences; 23% appear just once. The ten largest make up 26% of the sample.

The full study reports these points: Lower TCR Shannon entropy and fewer highly expanded clones were observed in persistent Graves' disease patients than in newly diagnosed patients, which suggested clonal expansion. The study examined only peripheral blood because the primary lesion, thyroid tissue, could not be accessed. Only the TCR beta chain was sequenced and analyzed. As a limitation, the authors acknowledged that the small sample size may reduce accuracy. TRBV28, TRBJ1-2 and TRBJ2-5 were preferentially used in persistent disease, while TRBV20-1 and TRBJ2-1 were favored in newly diagnosed disease. Patients with persistent disease shared more public clonotypes (around 2,500) than newly diagnosed patients did (about 1,000).

The meaning of the sample's time point label: persistent/refractory GD, antithyroid drugs over 5 years with positive TRAb. For both TCR sequencing and RNA sequencing, RNA was extracted from PBMCs using TRIzol. Graves' disease was diagnosed according to American Thyroid Association guidelines. The patients came from an endocrinology department in Xi'an, China. Each patient gave approximately 9.7 milliliters of peripheral blood, collected in an EDTA anticoagulant tube. Ficoll Paque Plus density gradient separation was used to isolate PBMCs, and no further T cell sorting was performed. RNA quality was checked with an Agilent 2100 Bioanalyzer and agarose gel, and concentration with a NanoDrop 2000.

The TCR sequence derives from a female donor with Graves disease. This chain joins TRBV6-5 to TRBJ2-1; TRBD2 agrees with 12 junctional bases. The material was peripheral blood mononuclear cells (PBMCs), obtained when the disease was refractory, from a patient treated with antithyroid drugs. CDR3 reads: CASSYSGTSGRTNEQFF. In nucleotide form, the sequence is TGTGCCAGCAGTTACTCTGGTACTAGCGGGAGGACCAATGAGCAGTTCTTC.